The 3 T cell receptor beta chains given below trace back to one sample, sequenced in a study of T cell responses to AZD1222 COVID-19 vaccine. Method: immunoSEQ multiplex PCR; TCRdb's copy keeps in-frame clones and lacks some. The table has about 120,000 clones, approximately 85% seen once; the top ten hold around 6.2%. The input for sequencing was peripheral blood, taken on day 0 of AZD1222 vaccination. These receptors all come from an adult in good health.

This chain joins TRBV5-6 and TRBJ1-2; TRBD1 aligns across 7 bases. The CDR3 has 15 residues. Germline trimming cut 3 bases from V and 2 bases from J; bases unmatched to any gene: 7. Germline CDR1 SGHDT, CDR2 YYEEEE. The CDR3 here is CASSSTGQTNYGYTF. Here the CDR3 DNA reads TGTGCCAGCAGCTCCACGGGACAGACGAACTATGGCTACACCTTC.

The chain uses TRBV7-9 and TRBJ2-2; 9 bases align to TRBD2. Germline V lookup: CDR1 SEHNR, CDR2 FQNEAQ (reference sequence). V lost 7 bases and J lost 6; bases outside the gene matches: 12. The CDR3 is made up of 16 amino acids. The CDR3: CASISFQGLASGELFF. The CDR3 DNA follows: TGTGCCAGCATCTCCTTTCAGGGACTAGCTTCCGGGGAGCTGTTTTTT.

On this clone: One end of the junction does not line up with germline, which may come from a read error. The chain uses TRBV5-4 and TRBJ1-2; D call uncertain. The germline V gene encodes CDR1 SGHNT and CDR2 YYREEE (reference sequence). The CDR3 has 11 residues. The CDR3 bases are TGTGCCAGCATCTACTTAAGAGGCTGCACCTTC. Protein product: CASIYLRGCTF.